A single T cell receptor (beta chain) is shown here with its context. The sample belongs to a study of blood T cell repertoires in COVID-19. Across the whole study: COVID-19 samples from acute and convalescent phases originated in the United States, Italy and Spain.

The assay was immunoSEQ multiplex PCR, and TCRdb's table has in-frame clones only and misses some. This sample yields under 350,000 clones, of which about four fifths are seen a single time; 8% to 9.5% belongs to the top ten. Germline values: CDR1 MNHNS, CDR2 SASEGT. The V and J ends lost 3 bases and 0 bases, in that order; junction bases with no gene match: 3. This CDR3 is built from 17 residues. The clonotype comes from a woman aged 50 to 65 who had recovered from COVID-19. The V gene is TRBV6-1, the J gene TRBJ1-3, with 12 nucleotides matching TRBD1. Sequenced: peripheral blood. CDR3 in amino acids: CASSDGTGGTSGNTIYF. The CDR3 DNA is TGTGCCAGCAGTGACGGGACAGGGGGCACCTCTGGAAACACCATATATTTT.